The 25 T cell receptor beta chains in this list originate from one sample, sequenced in a study of CD8 T cells in Susac syndrome. Roughly 0.5 to 1 ug RNA was reverse transcribed with random hexamers. TCRdb re-called the immunoSEQ multiplex PCR reads with MiXCR, one entry per CDR3 protein. The sample has around 150,000 distinct CDR3 sequences, around 94% seen once. The source material was CD4+ T cells from PBMCs. The source is a human donor in good health.

As DNA, the CDR3 is TGCAGCTCGGTAGCGGGGGGTTCCTACAATGAGCAGTTCTTC. Its translation is CSSVAGGSYNEQFF. The chain links TRBV29-1 to TRBJ2-1; TRBD2 matches at 10 bases. CDR3 size: 14 residues. Germline assignment: CDR1 SQVTM and CDR2 ANQGSEA. Trimming cost V 8 bases and J 1 base; bases outside gene matches: 5.

This chain joins TRBV27 and TRBJ2-1; the match to TRBD2 covers 8 bases. The CDR3 covers 16 residues. Germline assignment: CDR1 MNHEY and CDR2 SMNVEV (reference sequence). V shed 2 bases, J shed 2 bases, and the junction held 5 bases outside the gene matches. The CDR3 loop is CASSLSSGATYNEQFF. CDR3 coding DNA: TGTGCCAGCAGTTTAAGTAGCGGGGCCACCTACAATGAGCAGTTCTTC.

The chain couples TRBV2 to TRBJ2-5; D remains ambiguous. The germline V gene encodes CDR1 SNHLY and CDR2 FYNNEI. The V and J ends lost 6 bases and 5 bases respectively, with 10 bases between them. The CDR3 length is 12 residues. The CDR3 region has the DNA TGTGCCAGCAGCGTCCTGCGGGAGACCCAGTACTTC. The encoded protein is CASSVLRETQYF.

This clonotype was recorded once. V gene TRBV30 combines with J gene TRBJ2-2; possibly TRBD2 for D (5 bases). The V end lost 2 bases, the J end lost 8 bases, and 12 bases lay between the germline ends. The CDR3 has 13 amino acids. Germline CDR1 GTSNPN, CDR2 SVGIG (reference sequence). CDR3 region: CAWSKGGVGELFF. CDR3 DNA sequence: TGTGCCTGGAGTAAAGGAGGAGTGGGGGAGCTGTTTTTT.

J is TRBJ2-7 and V is TRBV4-2, with 12 nucleotides matching TRBD2. This CDR3 region has 18 residues. Germline V gene sequence: CDR1 LGHNA, CDR2 YNFKEQ. V lost 3 bases and J lost 4; bases outside the gene matches: 13. The CDR3 DNA reads as TGTGCCAGCAGCCATGTCCCGCCCGGACTAGCGGGGAAGTACGAGCAGTACTTC. This encodes CASSHVPPGLAGKYEQYF.

The rearrangement links TRBV29-1 to TRBJ2-3, with D perhaps TRBD1 (7 bases). This CDR3 region has 14 residues. Trimming removed 3 bases at V and 5 bases at J, with 15 bases between. Germline V gene lookup returns CDR1 SQVTM and CDR2 ANQGSEA. The chain's CDR3 is CSVDAAGGGDTQYF. The CDR3 coding sequence is TGCAGCGTTGACGCAGCAGGGGGAGGAGATACGCAGTATTTT.

J is TRBJ2-3 and V is TRBV25-1, with a possible D match to TRBD1 (6 bases). The V end lost 7 bases, the J end lost 3 bases, and 14 bases lay between the germline ends. Germline assignment: CDR1 MGHDK and CDR2 SYGVNS. CDR3 size: 14 residues. Written as DNA, the CDR3 is TGTGCCAGCACGTCACAGGGCCTTACAGATACGCAGTATTTT. It specifies CASTSQGLTDTQYF. The complete variable domain, with remaining parts taken from reference TRBV25-1 and TRBJ2-3, reads EADIYQTPRYLVIGTGKKITLECSQTMGHDKMYWYQQDPGMELHLIHYSYGVNSTEKGDLSSESTVSRIRTEHFPLTLESARPSHTSQYLCASTSQGLTDTQYFGPGTRLTVL.

The chain combines TRBV4-2 with TRBJ2-1; 10 nucleotides line up with TRBD2. Germline CDR1 LGHNA, CDR2 YNFKEQ. Germline trimming cut 0 bases from V and 4 bases from J; bases unmatched to any gene: 3. The CDR3 contains 16 residues. The CDR3 DNA reads as TGTGCCAGCAGCCAAGATCTAGCGGGGGCATACAATGAGCAGTTCTTC. Its protein product is CASSQDLAGAYNEQFF.

The chain uses TRBV9 and TRBJ1-4, with D possibly TRBD1 on 6 matching bases. The CDR3 covers 15 residues. V dropped 0 bases and J dropped 9 bases, with 15 bases sitting between them. Germline assignment: CDR1 SGDLS and CDR2 YYNGEE. The CDR3 sequence is CASSVGQASGKKLFF. CDR3 sequence (DNA): TGTGCCAGCAGCGTAGGACAGGCTAGTGGCAAAAAACTGTTTTTT.

The gene calls are TRBV7-9 and TRBJ2-3; D perhaps matches TRBD1 (5 bases). The CDR3 extends over 17 amino acids. V was pared by 5 bases and J by 1 base, with 19 bases between. The V gene's germline CDR1 is SEHNR and CDR2 FQNEAQ (reference sequence). CDR3 DNA: TGTGCCAGCAGCGGACAACTCAGAATTGTACGCACAGATACGCAGTATTTT. This encodes CASSGQLRIVRTDTQYF.

The chain couples TRBV20-1 to TRBJ2-1; D gene unclear. Germline V gene sequence: CDR1 DFQATT, CDR2 SNEGSKA (reference sequence). The ends were cut back, 0 bases at V and 2 bases at J, with 11 bases in the middle. The CDR3 contains 15 residues. CDR3: CSARDGGRPYNEQFF. DNA for the CDR3: TGCAGTGCTAGAGATGGTGGACGACCCTACAATGAGCAGTTCTTC.

The gene calls are TRBV7-8 and TRBJ2-7, with D unclear. Per the germline V gene, CDR1 is SGHVS and CDR2 is FQNEAQ. This CDR3 contains 15 residues. The V end lost 8 bases, the J end lost 0 bases, and 17 bases lay between the germline ends. The CDR3 region has the DNA TGTGCCAGCGGCCCTTCCTATCTGAGCTCCTACGAGCAGTACTTC. It is translated as CASGPSYLSSYEQYF.

The V gene is TRBV20-1, the J gene TRBJ1-2; 7 bases align to TRBD1. Germline loops: CDR1 DFQATT, CDR2 SNEGSKA (reference sequence). CDR3 length: 13 residues. V was clipped by 6 bases and J by 1 base; unmatched bases: 5. The CDR3: CSAGTASNYGYTF. The CDR3 DNA is TGCAGTGCCGGGACAGCCAGTAACTATGGCTACACCTTC.

This chain joins TRBV6-2 or TRBV6-3 and TRBJ1-1; D is ambiguous. This CDR3 is built from 14 residues. Germline assignment: CDR1 MNHEY and CDR2 SVGEGT. Trimming took off 2 bases at V and 6 bases at J, with 13 bases between the two ends. CDR3 bases: TGTGCCAGCAGTTACCCAGCAAGGGAGTCTGAAGCTTTCTTT. Its protein is CASSYPARESEAFF.

The rearrangement uses TRBV4-1 and TRBJ2-1, with D possibly matching TRBD1 (6 bases). The germline V gene has CDR1 MGHRA and CDR2 YSYEKL. CDR3 length equals 15 residues. V was trimmed by 4 bases and J by 6 bases, leaving 16 bases between them. CDR3 DNA sequence: TGCGCCAGCAGCCGGGATGGACAGATTTTCAATGAGCAGTTCTTC. This translates into CASSRDGQIFNEQFF.

This rearrangement joins TRBV23-1 to TRBJ2-5; maybe TRBD1 (6 bases). TRBV23-1 is an ORF for which the function is uncertain. This CDR3 is 15 amino acids long. V was clipped by 6 bases and J by 3 bases, with 17 bases between them. The CDR3 loop is CASSPFETGKETQYF. For the CDR3, the DNA is TGCGCCAGCAGCCCTTTTGAAACAGGGAAAGAGACCCAGTACTTC.

The rearrangement uses TRBV7-2 and TRBJ2-5; 10 bases align to TRBD2. Germline CDR1 and CDR2: SGHTA and FQGNSA. The CDR3 has 18 amino acids. V lost 1 base and J lost 5; bases outside the gene matches: 13. The CDR3 protein is CASSLGSIRSGGAETQYF. DNA of the CDR3: TGTGCCAGCAGCTTAGGGTCTATCCGAAGCGGGGGGGCGGAGACCCAGTACTTC.

The chain is built from TRBV20-1 and TRBJ1-2; 9 nucleotides agree with TRBD1. The CDR3 contains 14 residues. Germline lookup yields CDR1 DFQATT and CDR2 SNEGSKA (reference sequence). J gave up 8 bases and V 5 bases, and 12 bases lay outside the gene matches. CDR3 protein: CSAERGQGNLGYTF. For the CDR3, the DNA is TGCAGTGCTGAGAGGGGACAGGGAAATTTAGGCTACACCTTC.

The chain is built from TRBV12-3 or TRBV12-4 and TRBJ2-1, with D possibly being TRBD2 (5 bases). The CDR3 spans 14 residues. The V and J ends lost 3 bases and 5 bases respectively, with 11 bases between them. For the CDR3, the DNA is TGTGCCAGCAGTTTTGGACCCGGGGACAATGAGCAGTTCTTC. The encoded protein is CASSFGPGDNEQFF.

V is TRBV4-3 and J is TRBJ1-6, with D hard to call. CDR3 size: 16 residues. CDR1 is LGHNA and CDR2 is YSLEER in the germline V gene. Deletions cut 0 bases from V and 6 bases from J, with 12 bases between. The CDR3 loop reads CASSQESGQANSPLHF. CDR3 nucleotides: TGCGCCAGCAGCCAAGAATCTGGGCAGGCTAATTCACCCCTCCACTTT.

The chain is built from TRBV7-9 and TRBJ2-1; TRBD2 matches at 11 bases. This CDR3 region has 15 residues. Germline lookup yields CDR1 SEHNR and CDR2 FQNEAQ (reference sequence). V was pared by 5 bases and J by 7 bases, with 7 bases of the junction left unmatched. CDR3 nucleotides: TGTGCCAGCAGCCCCCACAGACTAGCGGGAAATGAGCAGTTCTTC. As protein: CASSPHRLAGNEQFF. The full variable domain, completed using reference TRBV7-9 and TRBJ2-1, is DTGVSQNPRHKITKRGQNVTFRCDPISEHNRLYWYRQTLGQGPEFLTYFQNEAQLEKSRLLSDRFSAERPKGSFSTLEIQRTEQGDSAMYLCASSPHRLAGNEQFFGPGTRLTVL.

J is TRBJ2-7 and V is TRBV9; D gene uncertain. The V gene lost 10 bases and the J gene lost 1 base, with 24 bases spanning the gap. The CDR3 is made up of 16 amino acids. CDR1 and CDR2 from the germline V gene are SGDLS and YYNGEE. In nucleotides, the CDR3 is TGTGCCCCGAGGATTGAACGGCCCTTCCTTTCCTACGAGCAGTACTTC. Its translation: CAPRIERPFLSYEQYF.

V usage is TRBV12-3 or TRBV12-4 and J usage is TRBJ2-6; no firm D call. The CDR3 consists of 14 residues. The V and J ends lost 6 bases and 0 bases respectively, with 6 bases between them. The chain's CDR3 is CASRRSSGANVLTF. The CDR3 coding sequence is TGTGCCAGCAGACGGAGCTCTGGGGCCAACGTCCTGACTTTC.

The chain employs TRBV2 and TRBJ2-2; 7 bases fit TRBD1. In germline, CDR1 is SNHLY, CDR2 FYNNEI. Trimming at V came to 8 bases and at J to 13 bases, leaving 7 bases not matched to a gene. This CDR3 is 11 amino acids long. The CDR3 region has the DNA TGTGCCAGCGGTGGACAGGTTCGGCTGTTTTTT. Translated: CASGGQVRLFF.

A single count supports this clonotype. The chain links TRBV25-1 to TRBJ2-1; D is unclear. Germline V gene sequence: CDR1 MGHDK, CDR2 SYGVNS. The length of the CDR3 is 13 residues. Deletions cut 5 bases from V and 4 bases from J, with 9 bases between. As DNA, the CDR3 is TGTGCCAGCAGTTGGCGAGGTTACAATGAGCAGTTCTTC. This encodes CASSWRGYNEQFF.